This T cell receptor beta chain was captured by sequencing in a study of cytomegalovirus exposure and HLA in healthy donors. General study results and limits: Specificity for CMV antigens was confirmed in vitro for a few of the CMV-associated chains. The study labeled more than 150 TCR beta chains cytomegalovirus-associated. As was reported, the classifier diagnosed cytomegalovirus status with high specificity and sensitivity.

Sequenced by immunoSEQ multiplex PCR; TCRdb stores in-frame clones only, minus some. This table holds fewer than 250,000 clones, 75% to 90% found once. V gave up 3 bases and J gave up 1 base; unmatched junction bases: 5. The CDR3 is 16 residues long. From germline, CDR1 is SGDLS and CDR2 YYNGEE. With respect to this clone: Its antigen remains unidentified.

The sequence derives from a woman aged 25-40 years in good health and CMV-seropositive. This rearrangement joins TRBV9 to TRBJ2-3; 10 bases are a match to TRBD2. Sequenced material: PBMCs. The CDR3 DNA follows: TGTGCCAGCAGCGGACTAGCGGGTCCTCGCACAGATACGCAGTATTTT. Its translation: CASSGLAGPRTDTQYF. The whole variable domain, remainder taken from reference TRBV9 and TRBJ2-3, is DSGVTQTPKHLITATGQRVTLRCSPRSGDLSVYWYQQSLDQGLQFLIQYYNGEERAKGNILERFSAQQFPDLHSELNLSSLELGDSALYFCASSGLAGPRTDTQYFGPGTRLTVL.